The source of this T cell receptor (beta chain) is a study of T cell clusters in autoimmune cytopenias (dated by TCRdb to the late 2010s). The study in broad terms: Per sample, TRB sequencing gave a median depth of roughly 50,000 reads and a median of 2,350 distinct TRB clonotypes. TRB and IGH repertoires from peripheral blood were sequenced in autoimmune cytopenia patients at active disease and during treatment follow-up, with healthy, CLL and autoimmune hepatitis controls included alongside. The study was designed to test whether a disease-specific immune repertoire signature usable as a blood-based biomarker is carried by autoimmune cytopenia patients. The paper's findings and limits, for the study overall: Healthy donors had almost three times as many exclusive TRB clusters as active autoimmune hepatitis patients, a finding consistent with an autoimmunity-wide signature. GLIPH results suggested that primary autoimmune cytopenia patients were missing physiological T cell clusters, with 50 or so clusters found only in healthy donors compared with fewer than 20 found only in patients. The T cell clusters were only ever defined in silico, so experimental validation of their functional role was still needed. The TRB repertoire shifts, including less even repertoires in secondary cytopenia and CLL, mostly reflected lymphoma bias and not autoimmunity. The cluster-lack signature was not observed for secondary cytopenia versus CLL, as the signature was apparently masked by the dominant lymphoma-associated repertoire.

The germline V gene specifies SQVTM as CDR1 and ANQGSEA as CDR2. The CDR3 spans 13 residues, from the cysteine through the phenylalanine. There is no recorded DNA. Multiplex PCR with a touch-down protocol amplified TRB rearrangements, with the TRB-A and TRB-B primer pools combined in a single tube. Two consecutive PCR reactions with Phusion HS II polymerase added Illumina adapters and sample indices to the amplicons. Amplicons were gel-purified with the NucleoSpin Gel and PCR Clean-up kit, then quantified by Qubit and quality-checked on an Agilent 2100 Bioanalyzer. Sequencing of the libraries was done on an Illumina MiSeq with paired-end, single-indexed, 600-cycle runs. On the study's bioinformatics: MiXCR version 2.1.12, together with the default MiXCR reference library, was used to align and assemble the TRB reads. Each unique CDR3 nucleotide sequence defined a clone, and only productive sequences with at least two reads were analysed. Repertoire diversity was assessed with alpha-parameterized diversity profiles (alpha 0 to 5), including the Shannon (alpha 1) and Simpson (alpha 2) indices, which were computed with an R script. Combinatorial TRB VJ usage was calculated with the tcR package and was compared between cohorts by principal component analysis performed with ade4. TCRbeta CDR3s were clustered with GLIPH on cohort pairs matched by age and read depth, and cluster frequencies were compared by Wilcoxon test. TCRdb reanalyzed the reads, keeping one entry per CDR3 protein sequence and omitting DNA. TCRdb, not the authors, supplied the V and J calls. The sample has around 4,000 distinct CDR3 sequences on record. The ten largest account for around 15% of the sample.

With respect to this clonotype: The clone's antigen remains unknown.

For each sample, TRB amplification used about 250 ng of peripheral blood genomic DNA, equal to approximately 38,000 genome equivalents. Input material: peripheral blood. The chain links TRBV29-1 with TRBJ2-7; TCRdb returns TRBD1, unconfirmable since there is no DNA. The receptor's source is a human donor with an autoimmune cytopenia or autoimmune hepatitis (not recorded which). The CDR3 has the sequence CSVTGVSSYEQYF.